This paragraph covers one T cell receptor beta chain sequence. Its specificity is not known. This sample is drawn from a study of Tregs in tolerant kidney transplant recipients. Findings and caveats of the study: Biological reproducibility was not directly addressed, but technical replication error appeared minimal. Tolerant patients' donor-specific Tregs expanded beyond overall Tregs, suggesting antigen-driven growth.

CDR1 is MNHNY, CDR2 SVGAGI, per germline (reference sequence). This CDR3 is 13 amino acids long. Trimming took off 6 bases at V and 5 bases at J, with 11 bases between the two ends. Unstimulated regulatory T cells (CD4+CD25+CD127-), CD4+CD25- non-regulatory cells, CD4 and CD8 cells were FACS-sorted from thawed PBMCs. Some clones are missing from TCRdb's copy, which holds only in-frame ones; the method was immunoSEQ multiplex PCR. The table has about 100,000 clones, nearly 90% seen once. The starting material was CD4+ T cells from blood, obtained before the transplant. The rearrangement links TRBV6-6 to TRBJ1-5; D gene unclear. This receptor was identified in a human donor who received a combined kidney and bone marrow transplant. CDR3 residues: CASSKENHQPQHF. In DNA form, the CDR3 reads TGTGCCAGCAGCAAGGAGAATCATCAGCCCCAGCATTTT.